The present TCR beta chain was sequenced within a study of T cell changes during pregnancy in multiple sclerosis. Trimming took 2 bases from V and 5 from J, leaving 7 bases between them. This CDR3 is built from 13 residues. Germline CDR1 KGHSH, CDR2 LQKENI. TCRdb keeps only in-frame clones here, not all; method: immunoSEQ multiplex PCR. In the table there are around 40,000 clones, approximately 90% of which are singletons. The material sequenced was CD4+ T cells from peripheral blood mononuclear cells, taken after pregnancy. The clonotype originates from a female donor in good health, enrolled as a control in a pregnancy study. The J gene is TRBJ1-5, the V gene TRBV18; D gene uncertain. CDR3 nucleotides: TGTGCCAGCTCACCAGGAGATTATCAGCCCCAGCATTTT. Protein product: CASSPGDYQPQHF.